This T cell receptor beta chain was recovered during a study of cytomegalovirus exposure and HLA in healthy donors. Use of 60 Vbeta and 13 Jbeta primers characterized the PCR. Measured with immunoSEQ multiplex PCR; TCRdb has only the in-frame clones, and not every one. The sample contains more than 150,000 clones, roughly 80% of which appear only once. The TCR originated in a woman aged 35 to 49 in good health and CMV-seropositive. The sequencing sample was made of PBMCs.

For the CDR3, the DNA is TGTGCCAGCAGTTTCCGCGGGGGGCGCAGGGTCGAGCAGTACTTC. Protein: CASSFRGGRRVEQYF. V gene TRBV27 combines with J gene TRBJ2-7, with TRBD2 matching 8 bases. V was pared by 3 bases and J by 6 bases, with 10 bases of the junction left unmatched. CDR3 length equals 15 residues. Germline V lookup: CDR1 MNHEY, CDR2 SMNVEV (reference sequence).